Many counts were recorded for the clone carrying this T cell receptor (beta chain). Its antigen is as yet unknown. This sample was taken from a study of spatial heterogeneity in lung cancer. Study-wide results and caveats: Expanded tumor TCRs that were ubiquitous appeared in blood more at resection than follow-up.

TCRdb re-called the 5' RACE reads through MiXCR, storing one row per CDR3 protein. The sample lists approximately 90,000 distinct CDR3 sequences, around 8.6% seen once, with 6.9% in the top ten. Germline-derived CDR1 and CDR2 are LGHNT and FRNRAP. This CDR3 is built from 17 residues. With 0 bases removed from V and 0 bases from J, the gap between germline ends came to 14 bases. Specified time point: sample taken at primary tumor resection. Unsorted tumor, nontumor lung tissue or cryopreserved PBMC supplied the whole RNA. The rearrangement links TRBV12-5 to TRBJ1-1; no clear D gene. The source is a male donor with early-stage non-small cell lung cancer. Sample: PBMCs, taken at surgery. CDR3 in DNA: TGTGCTAGTGGTTTGGTACTCGGGCCGTCTATGAACACTGAAGCTTTCTTT. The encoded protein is CASGLVLGPSMNTEAFF.